The clone carrying this T cell receptor (beta chain) was observed a single time. The target antigen is unknown. The record originates from a study of cytomegalovirus exposure and HLA in healthy donors. Study-wide background: Of all 400 or so donors who were genotyped, under 90% belonged to the Caucasian-associated ancestry cluster. Study outcomes and limitations: The likely explanation for a cluster of highly shared sequence variants was sequencing artifact. Most TCRs appeared rarely, but some public TCRs recurred in many donors.

Primers included in the PCR were 60 Vbeta and 13 Jbeta primers. Sequencing used immunoSEQ multiplex PCR; TCRdb keeps in-frame clones, though not all of them. The table includes some 100,000 clones, roughly 70% detected once. The germline V gene has CDR1 KGHSH and CDR2 LQKENI. V lost 0 bases and J 0 bases, leaving 12 bases between the germline ends. The CDR3 runs 16 residues. The chain recombines TRBV18 with TRBJ2-7, with no clear D. Sequencing was carried out using PBMCs. The clonotype originates from a man in his forties in good health and CMV-seronegative. This chain's CDR3 is CASSPPVQANSYEQYF. In DNA form, the CDR3 reads TGTGCCAGCTCACCACCGGTTCAGGCCAACTCCTACGAGCAGTACTTC.